These 14 T cell receptor beta chains came from one sample sequenced in a study of T cell clonality in common variable immunodeficiency. The assay was immunoSEQ multiplex PCR, and TCRdb's table has in-frame clones only and misses some. The sample has 35,000 to 45,000 clones, none seen only once; the top ten hold approximately 3%. Sequencing was carried out using peripheral blood mononuclear cells. These receptors originate from a person aged 18 to 70 in good health.

This clone was detected ten times or more. Read data end 3 residues before the CDR3 end; the end is taken from the germline J gene. The chain couples TRBV19 to TRBJ2-3; D perhaps matches TRBD2 (6 bases). This CDR3 is 13 amino acids long. The V end lost 4 bases, the J end lost 4 bases, and 9 bases lay between the germline ends. CDR1 is LNHDA, CDR2 SQIVND, per germline (reference sequence). The CDR3 here is CASSKVAADTQYF. The sequenced CDR3 bases are TGTGCCAGTAGTAAAGTAGCGGCAGATACG.

This clone showed up many times. From the germline J gene comes the end of the CDR3, since the read stops 3 residues before it. J is TRBJ1-1 and V is TRBV5-4, with 7 bases identical to TRBD1. The J segment lost 7 bases and the V segment lost 2 bases, leaving 5 bases of the junction unmatched. The germline V gene has CDR1 SGHNT and CDR2 YYREEE (reference sequence). The CDR3 contains 13 residues. CDR3 DNA, as far as it was read: TGTGCCAGCAGCTTCAAAACAGGGGTTGAA. Translating it yields CASSFKTGVE. From start to end, the CDR3 is CASSFKTGVEAFF. Full variable domain (missing parts from reference TRBV5-4 and TRBJ1-1): ETGVTQSPTHLIKTRGQQVTLRCSSQSGHNTVSWYQQALGQGPQFIFQYYREEENGRGNFPPRFSGLQFPNYSSELNVNALELDDSALYLCASSFKTGVEAFFGQGTRLTVV.

In this sample, this clone turned up many times. The sequenced CDR3 bases are TGTGCCAGCAGCTTTGCACTAGCGTCCTCGGAGACG. Its translation: CASSFALASSET. The complete CDR3 sequence is CASSFALASSETQYF. The chain links TRBV5-4 to TRBJ2-3; 7 bases agree with TRBD2. The CDR3 is cut off 3 residues early in the read; its end comes from the germline J gene. The CDR3 sequence is 15 residues long. Germline CDR1 is SGHNT and CDR2 is YYREEE (reference sequence).

This clone was seen many times. The read halts 3 residues ahead of the CDR3 end, with the missing end drawn from the germline J gene. The chain employs TRBV2 and TRBJ1-2; tentatively, D is TRBD1 (5 bases). V was clipped by 10 bases and J by 5 bases, with 17 bases between them. CDR1 SNHLY and CDR2 FYNNEI come from the germline V gene. CDR3 length equals 13 residues. CDR3 protein: CATSTTELYGYTF. The sequenced CDR3 bases are TGTGCCACCTCGACGACAGAATTGTATGGC.

In regard to this clone: Read sequence stops 3 residues before the CDR3 end, and the germline J gene provides the missing end. The chain joins TRBV2 to TRBJ2-7; 7 nucleotides match TRBD2. The germline V gene encodes CDR1 SNHLY and CDR2 FYNNEI. This CDR3 contains 14 residues. The V segment lost 3 bases and the J segment 4 bases; nucleotides outside the gene matches: 6. The CDR3 loop reads CASSDGGKRYEQYF. The CDR3 DNA, read in part, is TGTGCCAGCAGTGACGGGGGGAAGCGGTACGAG. Complete variable domain (other parts from reference TRBV2 and TRBJ2-7): EPEVTQTPSHQVTQMGQEVILRCVPISNHLYFYWYRQILGQKVEFLVSFYNNEISEKSEIFDDQFSVERPDGSNFTLKIRSTKLEDSAMYFCASSDGGKRYEQYFGPGTRLTVT.

This clone was recorded at least ten times. The read halts 3 residues ahead of the CDR3 end, with the missing end drawn from the germline J gene. The chain couples TRBV10-1 to TRBJ2-7, with TRBD1 identical over 7 bases. V gave up 2 bases and J gave up 3 bases; unmatched junction bases: 7. The CDR3 runs 15 residues. CDR1 and CDR2 from the germline V gene are WNHNN and SYGVQD (reference sequence). The CDR3 reads CASSEGEAGGYEQYF. Partial CDR3 DNA: TGCGCCAGCAGTGAGGGCGAGGCAGGGGGCTACGAG.

This clone was recorded many times. The covered CDR3 bases are TGTGCCAGCAGCTTGCGGAGCGGGAGTTATAATGAG. It codes for CASSLRSGSYNE. The whole CDR3 protein reads CASSLRSGSYNEQFF. V usage is TRBV5-5 and J usage is TRBJ2-1, with 8 bases identical to TRBD2. The read comes to an end 3 residues before the CDR3 does, leaving the germline J gene to fill in the end. Germline CDR1 reads SGHKS; CDR2 reads YYEKEE (reference sequence). V dropped 1 base and J dropped 7; count of bases not matched to a gene: 7. The CDR3 has 15 amino acids. Using reference TRBV5-5 and TRBJ2-1 for the parts outside the CDR3, the full variable domain is DAGVTQSPTHLIKTRGQQVTLRCSPISGHKSVSWYQQVLGQGPQFIFQYYEKEERGRGNFPDRFSARQFPNYSSELNVNALLLGDSALYLCASSLRSGSYNEQFFGPGTRLTVL.

This clone was found many times. The read stops 3 residues short of the end of the CDR3; the missing end is completed from the germline J gene. The chain combines TRBV7-7 with TRBJ2-5; 8 nucleotides align to TRBD1. The V and J ends lost 5 bases and 4 bases, in that order; junction bases with no gene match: 6. Germline-derived CDR1 and CDR2 are SSHAT and FNYEAQ (reference sequence). The CDR3 contains 14 residues. The part of the CDR3 DNA that was read is TGTGCCAGCAGCCTAGGGACAGGAGGAGAGACC. The encoded protein is CASSLGTGGET. Given in full, the CDR3 is CASSLGTGGETQYF.

At least ten counts were recorded for this clone. The CDR3 goes on 3 residues after the read ends, and that part is filled in from the germline J gene. The chain has TRBV30 and TRBJ2-1; 10 bases are a match to TRBD2. The CDR3 has 15 amino acids. V gave up 1 base and J gave up 5 bases; unmatched junction bases: 5. Germline assignment: CDR1 GTSNPN and CDR2 SVGIG (reference sequence). CDR3 DNA, as far as it was read: TGTGCCTGGAGTGGAAGCGGGGGGGGCAACAATGAG. Its protein is CAWSGSGGGNNE. The whole CDR3 protein reads CAWSGSGGGNNEQFF.

This clone occurred a few times. The DNA ends 3 residues before the CDR3 does, and the rest of the CDR3 is filled in from the germline J gene. The chain recombines TRBV7-9 with TRBJ2-1; 10 bases match TRBD2. The V and J ends lost 8 bases and 8 bases, in that order; junction bases with no gene match: 6. The V gene's germline CDR1 is SEHNR and CDR2 FQNEAQ (reference sequence). The CDR3 is 13 amino acids. Partial CDR3 DNA: TGTGCCAGCCGAGCGGGGGGGTTCTATGAG. Its protein is CASRAGGFYE. The entire CDR3 is CASRAGGFYEQFF.

This clone was observed at least ten times. The read comes to an end 3 residues before the CDR3 does, leaving the germline J gene to fill in the end. J is TRBJ1-4 and V is TRBV20-1; 7 bases match TRBD1. Germline loops: CDR1 DFQATT, CDR2 SNEGSKA (reference sequence). This CDR3 is 13 amino acids long. V lost 6 bases to trimming and J lost 8 bases; unmatched junction nucleotides: 9. The CDR3 bases that were read are TGCAGTGCCCGGCCAGGGGGTAGCGAAAAA. Translated, it gives CSARPGGSEK. The CDR3 as a whole reads CSARPGGSEKLFF.

This clone appeared many times. The sequenced fragment ends 3 residues before the CDR3 boundary, so the rest is inferred from the germline J gene. The V call is TRBV12-3 or TRBV12-4, the J call TRBJ2-7; D perhaps matches TRBD2 (6 bases). The germline V and J ends were trimmed by 4 bases and 1 base, with 8 bases remaining between them. There are 13 residues in the CDR3. The DNA read from the CDR3 is TGTGCCAGCAGTTGGGGGGTTTCCTACGAG. It specifies CASSWGVSYE. From start to end, the CDR3 is CASSWGVSYEQYF.

This clone was observed many times. The CDR3 end lies 3 residues beyond the end of the read and is filled in from the germline J gene. This rearrangement joins TRBV7-6 to TRBJ2-5; TRBD2 agrees at 10 bases. Looked up from germline, CDR1 is SGHVS and CDR2 is FNYEAQ. This CDR3 is 15 amino acids long. J was trimmed by 5 bases and V by 5 bases; bases with no gene match: 8. The CDR3 DNA, read in part, is TGTGCCAGCAGCCCCCAACTAGCGGGATTTGAGACC. Its translation is CASSPQLAGFET. The entire CDR3 sequence reads CASSPQLAGFETQYF.

This clone has just a few counts. The sequenced fragment ends 3 residues before the CDR3 boundary, so the rest is inferred from the germline J gene. The rearrangement links TRBV7-8 to TRBJ2-1; 9 bases match TRBD2. The CDR3 runs 17 residues. V was pared by 5 bases and J by 9 bases, with 17 bases of the junction left unmatched. CDR1 SGHVS and CDR2 FQNEAQ come from the germline V gene. The CDR3 sequence: CASSRSVGGGGGFEQFF. The part of the CDR3 DNA that was read is TGTGCCAGCAGCCGCTCTGTGGGCGGGGGGGGTGGGTTTGAG. The full variable domain, with the rest looked up from reference TRBV7-8 and TRBJ2-1, is GAGVSQSPRYKVAKRGQDVALRCDPISGHVSLFWYQQALGQGPEFLTYFQNEAQLDKSGLPSDRFFAERPEGSVSTLKIQRTQQEDSAVYLCASSRSVGGGGGFEQFFGPGTRLTVL.